The clone carrying this T cell receptor beta chain appeared once. Germline V gene sequence: CDR1 SGHRS, CDR2 YFSETQ. The CDR3 is 15 amino acids. Trimming took 0 bases from V and 3 from J, leaving 10 bases between them. This specimen belongs to a study of blood T cell repertoires in COVID-19. Method: immunoSEQ multiplex PCR; TCRdb's copy keeps in-frame clones and lacks some. The data hold 120,000 to 150,000 clones, with just under 90% observed a single time. Sequenced: peripheral blood. The sequence was obtained from a middle-aged woman with acute or convalescent COVID-19. The rearrangement joins TRBV5-1 to TRBJ2-1, with D perhaps matching TRBD2 (5 bases). CDR3 sequence reads: CASSLGGRGYNEQFF. For the CDR3, the DNA is TGCGCCAGCAGCTTGGGTGGGAGAGGCTACAATGAGCAGTTCTTC.